This TCR beta chain was profiled in a study of cytomegalovirus exposure and HLA in healthy donors. Note on this clone: Its specificity is not known.

Points from the study as a whole: The study labeled 180 or so TCR beta chains cytomegalovirus-associated. As was reported, the classifier diagnosed cytomegalovirus status with high specificity and sensitivity. In presence/absence analyses, roughly uniform sequencing depth across donors was assumed.

It was with 60 Vbeta and 13 Jbeta primers that the PCR ran. TCRdb's copy holds only in-frame clones and misses some; the assay was immunoSEQ multiplex PCR. The profile shows 110,000 to 150,000 clones, 77% of them singletons. The CDR3 covers 18 residues. The germline V gene encodes CDR1 SGHTA and CDR2 FQGNSA. J lost 4 bases, V lost 4 bases, and 9 bases had no gene match. This receptor was obtained from a male donor in good health and CMV-seronegative. The sample was PBMCs. The chain combines TRBV7-2 with TRBJ2-1, with 14 bases lining up with TRBD2. The CDR3 nucleotides read TGTGCCAGCAGCTCCGGACTAGCGGGAGGCCCTCTTTACAATGAGCAGTTCTTC. It encodes CASSSGLAGGPLYNEQFF.